A single sample gave rise to the 23 T cell receptor beta chains below, sequenced in a study of cytomegalovirus exposure and HLA in healthy donors. Sequencing was performed with immunoSEQ multiplex PCR; in TCRdb, only in-frame clones are kept and a portion is missing. This table has 140,000 or so clones, just under 90% appearing once. Sequenced material: PBMCs. These receptors were taken from a woman between 25 and 40 years old in good health and CMV-seropositive.

The CDR3: CASLAGEAGNTIYF. In nucleotides, the CDR3 is TGCGCCAGCCTTGCAGGGGAAGCTGGAAACACCATATATTTT. The V gene is TRBV10-2, the J gene TRBJ1-3, with D maybe TRBD1 (6 bases). V was trimmed by 8 bases and J by 2 bases, leaving 13 bases between them. The CDR3 contains 14 residues. Germline V gene data show CDR1 as WSHSY and CDR2 as SAAADI.

The CDR3 DNA sequence: TGTGCCAGCAGTCCCCTTCAGGGAATTGCGGAAAAACTGTTTTTT. This translates into CASSPLQGIAEKLFF. The genes are TRBV28 and TRBJ1-4; a possible D gene is TRBD1 (5 bases). This CDR3 has 15 amino acids. Trimming removed 5 bases at V and 8 bases at J, with 18 bases between. Germline assignment: CDR1 MDHEN and CDR2 SYDVKM.

The chain couples TRBV7-6 to TRBJ2-7; 7 bases line up with TRBD1. Germline trimming cut 5 bases from V and 7 bases from J; bases unmatched to any gene: 17. The CDR3 spans 16 residues. Germline assignment: CDR1 SGHVS and CDR2 FNYEAQ. As DNA, the CDR3 is TGTGCCAGCAGCCCTCACCCGGGACAGCGGTTGGAAGAGCAGTACTTC. Its translation: CASSPHPGQRLEEQYF. The full variable domain, rest sourced from reference TRBV7-6 and TRBJ2-7, is GAGVSQSPRYKVTKRGQDVALRCDPISGHVSLYWYRQALGQGPEFLTYFNYEAQQDKSGLPNDRFSAERPEGSISTLTIQRTEQRDSAMYRCASSPHPGQRLEEQYFGPGTRLTVT.

In this sample, this clone turned up once. The chain employs TRBV9 and TRBJ2-3; possibly TRBD2 for D (5 bases). V lost 0 bases, J lost 3 bases, and 11 bases lay in between. This CDR3 spans 15 amino acids. CDR1 and CDR2 (germline): SGDLS, YYNGEE. DNA for the CDR3: TGTGCCAGCAGCGTAGAGGTGGGAGTGACAGATACGCAGTATTTT. Translated, it gives CASSVEVGVTDTQYF.

The chain uses TRBV10-2 and TRBJ1-2, with D maybe TRBD1 (5 bases). CDR1 is WSHSY and CDR2 is SAAADI in the germline V gene. This CDR3 is 13 amino acids long. The V gene lost 5 bases and the J gene lost 4 bases, with 11 bases spanning the gap. The CDR3 is CASSSGESYGYTF. The DNA of the CDR3 is TGCGCCAGCAGTTCGGGGGAGTCCTATGGCTACACCTTC.

This clone was detected once. The chain employs TRBV29-1 and TRBJ1-1, with a possible D match to TRBD1 (5 bases). The CDR3 consists of 14 residues. V lost 3 bases and J 1 base, leaving 12 bases between the germline ends. The germline gives CDR1 SQVTM, CDR2 ANQGSEA. The CDR3 reads CSVEGEAENTEAFF. CDR3 coding DNA: TGCAGCGTTGAGGGGGAGGCCGAGAACACTGAAGCTTTCTTT.

This chain connects TRBV9 to TRBJ2-1, with 7 bases lining up with TRBD2. The V gene end was trimmed by 0 bases and the J gene end by 0 bases; junction bases not matched to a gene: 3. Germline lookup yields CDR1 SGDLS and CDR2 YYNGEE. There are 16 residues in the CDR3. The CDR3 coding sequence is TGTGCCAGCAGCGTAGCTTGGGGGGGCTCCTACAATGAGCAGTTCTTC. Its translation is CASSVAWGGSYNEQFF.

The genes are TRBV19 and TRBJ2-4; D may be TRBD2 (5 bases). The V end was cut by 5 bases, the J end by 0 bases, with 17 bases between. The CDR3 covers 17 residues. Germline V gene data show CDR1 as LNHDA and CDR2 as SQIVND (reference sequence). The CDR3 here is CASSPFARRLAKNIQYF. CDR3 in DNA: TGTGCCAGTAGTCCCTTCGCACGGAGGCTAGCCAAAAACATTCAGTACTTC.

This clone was counted at least ten times. The chain combines TRBV7-8 with TRBJ2-2, with 8 bases that match TRBD1. This CDR3 spans 13 amino acids. The V segment lost 3 bases and the J segment 9 bases; nucleotides outside the gene matches: 3. Germline V gene sequence: CDR1 SGHVS, CDR2 FQNEAQ. The CDR3 region is CASSLRDRRELFF. DNA of the CDR3: TGTGCCAGCAGCTTGCGGGACAGGCGGGAGCTGTTTTTT.

The gene calls are TRBV29-1 and TRBJ1-2, with 8 positions matching TRBD1. The germline CDR1 and CDR2 sequences are SQVTM and ANQGSEA. CDR3 size: 14 residues. Trimming at V came to 1 base and at J to 3 bases, leaving 4 bases not matched to a gene. CDR3 residues: CSVEAGTGDYGYTF. In DNA, the CDR3 is TGCAGCGTTGAAGCCGGGACAGGAGACTATGGCTACACCTTC.

The chain is built from TRBV25-1 and TRBJ1-1, with 7 positions matching TRBD1. This CDR3 comprises 12 residues. After removal of 1 base from V and 12 bases from J, the junction contained 5 bases not matched to a gene. The germline CDR1 and CDR2 sequences are MGHDK and SYGVNS. The CDR3 loop is CASSESTTGTFF. The CDR3 DNA reads as TGTGCCAGCAGTGAATCCACGACAGGGACTTTCTTT.

The chain carries TRBV6-5 and TRBJ1-1, with D uncertain. The CDR3 extends over 12 amino acids. Trimming removed 6 bases from V and 4 bases from J, with 9 bases in between. Germline assignment: CDR1 MNHEY and CDR2 SVGAGI. The CDR3 sequence: CASRRASTEAFF. CDR3 bases: TGTGCCAGCAGACGCGCGAGCACTGAAGCTTTCTTT.

To note about this clone: Other DNA sequences in the sample encode the same CDR3. The chain recombines TRBV7-9 with TRBJ2-3, with 13 nucleotides matching TRBD2. CDR1 is SEHNR, CDR2 FQNEAQ, per germline (reference sequence). The CDR3 length is 16 residues. V gave up 5 bases and J gave up 4 bases; unmatched junction bases: 6. Here the CDR3 reads CASSPGLAGVADTQYF. The CDR3 DNA is TGTGCCAGCAGCCCCGGACTAGCGGGGGTAGCAGATACGCAGTATTTT.

The chain carries TRBV2 and TRBJ1-2; D gene unclear. The V gene's germline CDR1 is SNHLY and CDR2 FYNNEI. V was cut by 6 bases and J by 6 bases, with 26 bases left in between. There are 17 residues in the CDR3. The CDR3 DNA follows: TGTGCCAGCAGCCGACGAGAGACTTCTTTCTTCAGCGATGGCTACACCTTC. It specifies CASSRRETSFFSDGYTF. Looking up the rest from reference TRBV2 and TRBJ1-2 gives the full variable domain: EPEVTQTPSHQVTQMGQEVILRCVPISNHLYFYWYRQILGQKVEFLVSFYNNEISEKSEIFDDQFSVERPDGSNFTLKIRSTKLEDSAMYFCASSRRETSFFSDGYTFGSGTRLTVV.

J is TRBJ2-7 and V is TRBV29-1, with 10 bases fitting TRBD2. The CDR3 consists of 15 residues. Trimming removed 3 bases from V and 4 bases from J; junction bases left unmatched: 9. Germline lookup yields CDR1 SQVTM and CDR2 ANQGSEA. CDR3 nucleotide sequence: TGCAGCGTTGAGGGCCGGGCTAGCGGGAGTTACGAGCAGTACTTC. Its translation is CSVEGRASGSYEQYF.

This chain uses TRBV7-2 with TRBJ2-1; tentative D call: TRBD2 (6 bases). Germline values: CDR1 SGHTA, CDR2 FQGNSA. The CDR3 is made up of 12 amino acids. The V and J ends lost 6 bases and 12 bases respectively, with 15 bases between them. DNA of the CDR3: TGTGCCAGCAGTCCTAGCGAAGGCGCGCAGTTCTTC. This sequence encodes CASSPSEGAQFF.

This clone was detected only once. V and J are TRBV11-1 and TRBJ2-2; 9 nucleotides match TRBD2. Trimming cost V 5 bases and J 3 bases; bases outside gene matches: 13. The CDR3 is 18 residues long. In germline, CDR1 is SGHAT, CDR2 FQDESV (reference sequence). CDR3 protein: CASSLGGSGSTYTGELFF. The DNA for the CDR3 is TGTGCCAGCAGCCTCGGTGGTAGCGGGAGTACGTACACCGGGGAGCTGTTTTTT.

This chain links TRBV29-1 with TRBJ2-5, with 7 bases lining up with TRBD1. Germline assignment: CDR1 SQVTM and CDR2 ANQGSEA. Trimming removed 5 bases from V and 2 bases from J; junction bases left unmatched: 2. The length of the CDR3 is 12 residues. The CDR3 sequence: CSVTQGQETQYF. The DNA of the CDR3 is TGCAGCGTTACACAGGGGCAAGAGACCCAGTACTTC.

V usage is TRBV6-5 and J usage is TRBJ2-1; a possible D gene is TRBD1 (5 bases). The V gene lost 7 bases and the J gene lost 11 bases, with 12 bases spanning the gap. CDR3 length: 11 residues. Germline lookup yields CDR1 MNHEY and CDR2 SVGAGI. For the CDR3, the DNA is TGTGCCAGCATCAAGGGGAATCAGCAGTTCTTC. It translates to CASIKGNQQFF.

The V gene is TRBV27, the J gene TRBJ2-1; 11 bases agree with TRBD2. V trimming: 5 bases; J trimming: 8 bases; junction bases outside the gene matches: 11. This CDR3 region has 16 residues. The V gene's germline CDR1 is MNHEY and CDR2 SMNVEV (reference sequence). The CDR3 DNA sequence: TGTGCCAGCAGTCCCTTCCGACTAGCGGGGCGGGATGAGCAGTTCTTC. Translation: CASSPFRLAGRDEQFF.

J is TRBJ2-6 and V is TRBV6-1; 7 bases map to TRBD1. Germline values: CDR1 MNHNS, CDR2 SASEGT. V gave up 4 bases and J gave up 0 bases; unmatched junction bases: 9. The CDR3 spans 18 residues. CDR3 sequence: CASSGKTGKDSGANVLTF. The CDR3 DNA reads TGTGCCAGCAGTGGAAAGACAGGGAAGGACTCTGGGGCCAACGTCCTGACTTTC.

The rearrangement uses TRBV29-1 and TRBJ2-3, with D maybe TRBD2 (6 bases). Germline V lookup: CDR1 SQVTM, CDR2 ANQGSEA. The V end was cut by 3 bases, the J end by 0 bases, with 13 bases between. The CDR3 has 15 amino acids. The CDR3 nucleotides read TGCAGCGTTGAGGGGCTAGCGTTTAGCACAGATACGCAGTATTTT. This encodes CSVEGLAFSTDTQYF.

Only a few counts were recorded for this clone. J is TRBJ2-7 and V is TRBV7-2; 8 bases line up with TRBD1. The V gene's germline CDR1 is SGHTA and CDR2 FQGNSA. The V gene end was trimmed by 3 bases and the J gene end by 3 bases; junction bases not matched to a gene: 7. The CDR3 is 15 amino acids. The CDR3 loop reads CASSFRGPLHYEQYF. CDR3 in DNA: TGTGCCAGCAGCTTCAGGGGGCCACTTCACTACGAGCAGTACTTC.